This entry lists 4 T cell receptor beta chains sequenced from one sample in a study of blood T cell repertoires in COVID-19. Data came from immunoSEQ multiplex PCR; TCRdb stores just in-frame clones and leaves some out. The data hold some 250,000 clones, with approximately 82% observed a single time. The material sequenced was peripheral blood. Source of these receptors: an older man with acute or convalescent COVID-19.

The V call is TRBV7-9, the J call TRBJ1-2; TRBD1 agrees at 10 bases. Germline V gives CDR1 SEHNR, CDR2 FQNEAQ (reference sequence). This CDR3 has 14 residues. With 3 bases clipped from V and 4 bases from J, the junction kept 2 bases outside the gene matches. The chain's CDR3 is CASSLGQGTYGYTF. The CDR3 coding sequence is TGTGCCAGCAGCTTGGGACAGGGGACCTATGGCTACACCTTC.

This clone appeared many times. The chain is built from TRBV6-5 and TRBJ1-1; 10 bases match TRBD1. V lost 3 bases to trimming and J lost 10 bases; unmatched junction nucleotides: 5. The CDR3 spans 13 residues. Germline V CDR1 and CDR2: MNHEY, SVGAGI. The CDR3 DNA follows: TGTGCCAGCAGTTATGGACAGGGGGAGCGAGCTTTCTTT. Amino acid sequence: CASSYGQGERAFF.

This chain uses TRBV5-5 with TRBJ2-3; D may be TRBD1 (5 bases). The germline V gene encodes CDR1 SGHKS and CDR2 YYEKEE (reference sequence). There are 17 residues in the CDR3. The V gene lost 0 bases and the J gene lost 2 bases, with 16 bases spanning the gap. CDR3 nucleotide sequence: TGTGCCAGCAGCTTGGTATTAAGGGGTCCGCTCACAGATACGCAGTATTTT. Its protein is CASSLVLRGPLTDTQYF.

The genes are TRBV18 and TRBJ2-3; tentatively, D is TRBD2 (6 bases). This CDR3 comprises 14 residues. Germline-derived CDR1 and CDR2 are KGHSH and LQKENI. The V end lost 6 bases, the J end lost 2 bases, and 12 bases lay between the germline ends. CDR3 loop: CASSLTSLTDTQYF. The CDR3 bases are TGTGCCAGCTCCCTGACTAGTCTCACAGATACGCAGTATTTT.